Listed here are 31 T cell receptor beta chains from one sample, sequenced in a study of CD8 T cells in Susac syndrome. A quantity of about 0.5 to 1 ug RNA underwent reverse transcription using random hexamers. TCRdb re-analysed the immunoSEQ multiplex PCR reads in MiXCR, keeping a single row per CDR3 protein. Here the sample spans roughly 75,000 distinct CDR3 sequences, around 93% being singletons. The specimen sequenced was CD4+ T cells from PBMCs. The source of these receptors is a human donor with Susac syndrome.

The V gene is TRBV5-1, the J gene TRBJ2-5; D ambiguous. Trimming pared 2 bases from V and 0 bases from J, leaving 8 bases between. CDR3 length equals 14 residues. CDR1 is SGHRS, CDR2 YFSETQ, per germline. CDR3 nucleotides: TGCGCCAGCAGCTTTCCCCGCCACCAAGAGACCCAGTACTTC. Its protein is CASSFPRHQETQYF.

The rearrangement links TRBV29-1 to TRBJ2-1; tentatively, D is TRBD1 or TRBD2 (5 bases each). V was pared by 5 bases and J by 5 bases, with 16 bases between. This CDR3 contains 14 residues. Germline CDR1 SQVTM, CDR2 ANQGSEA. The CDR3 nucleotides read TGCAGCGTTCCGGGGCACGCGACTAACAATGAGCAGTTCTTC. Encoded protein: CSVPGHATNNEQFF.

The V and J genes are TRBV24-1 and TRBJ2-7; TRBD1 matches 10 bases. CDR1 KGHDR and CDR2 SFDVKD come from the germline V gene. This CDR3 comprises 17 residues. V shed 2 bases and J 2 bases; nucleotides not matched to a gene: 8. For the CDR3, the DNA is TGTGCCACCAGTGATTGGGACCCCGGGACAGGGGCCTACGAGCAGTACTTC. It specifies CATSDWDPGTGAYEQYF.

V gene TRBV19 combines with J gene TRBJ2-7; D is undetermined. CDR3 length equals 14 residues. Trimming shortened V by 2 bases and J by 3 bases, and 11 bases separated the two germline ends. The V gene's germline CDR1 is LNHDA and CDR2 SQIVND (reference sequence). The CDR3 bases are TGTGCCAGTAGTATAAACCTAGGAAGCTACGAGCAGTACTTC. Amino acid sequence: CASSINLGSYEQYF. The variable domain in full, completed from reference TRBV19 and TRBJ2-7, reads DGGITQSPKYLFRKEGQNVTLSCEQNLNHDAMYWYRQDPGQGLRLIYYSQIVNDFQKGDIAEGYSVSREKKESFPLTVTSAQKNPTAFYLCASSINLGSYEQYFGPGTRLTVT.

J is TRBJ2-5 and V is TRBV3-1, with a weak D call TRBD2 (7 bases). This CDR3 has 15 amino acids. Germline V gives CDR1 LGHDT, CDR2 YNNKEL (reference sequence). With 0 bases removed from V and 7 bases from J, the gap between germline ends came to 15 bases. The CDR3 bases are TGTGCCAGCAGCCAAGATGTGGGGGGGCCGGGGACCCAGTACTTC. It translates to CASSQDVGGPGTQYF.

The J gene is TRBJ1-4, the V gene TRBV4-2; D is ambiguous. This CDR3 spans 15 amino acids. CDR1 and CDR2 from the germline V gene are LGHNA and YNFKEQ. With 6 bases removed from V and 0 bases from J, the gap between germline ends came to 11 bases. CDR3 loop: CASSRTAATNEKLFF. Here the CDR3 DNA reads TGTGCCAGCAGTCGGACGGCCGCAACTAATGAAAAACTGTTTTTT.

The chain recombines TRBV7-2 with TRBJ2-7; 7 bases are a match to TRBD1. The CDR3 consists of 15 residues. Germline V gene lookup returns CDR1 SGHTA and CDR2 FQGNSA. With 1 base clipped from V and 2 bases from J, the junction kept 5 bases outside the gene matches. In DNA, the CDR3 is TGTGCCAGCAGCTTAGGAGGGGGCAACCCCTACGAGCAGTACTTC. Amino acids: CASSLGGGNPYEQYF.

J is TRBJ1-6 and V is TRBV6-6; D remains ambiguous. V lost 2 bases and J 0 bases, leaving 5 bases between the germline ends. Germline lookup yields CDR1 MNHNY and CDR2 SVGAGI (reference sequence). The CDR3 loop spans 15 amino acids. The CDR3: CASSYQASYNSPLHF. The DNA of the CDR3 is TGTGCCAGCAGTTACCAGGCCTCCTATAATTCACCCCTCCACTTT.

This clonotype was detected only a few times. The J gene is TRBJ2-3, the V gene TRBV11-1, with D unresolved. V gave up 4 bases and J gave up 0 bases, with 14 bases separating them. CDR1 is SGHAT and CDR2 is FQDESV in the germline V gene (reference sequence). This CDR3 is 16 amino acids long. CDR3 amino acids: CASSYGIEESTDTQYF. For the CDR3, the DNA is TGTGCCAGCAGCTACGGCATCGAGGAAAGCACAGATACGCAGTATTTT.

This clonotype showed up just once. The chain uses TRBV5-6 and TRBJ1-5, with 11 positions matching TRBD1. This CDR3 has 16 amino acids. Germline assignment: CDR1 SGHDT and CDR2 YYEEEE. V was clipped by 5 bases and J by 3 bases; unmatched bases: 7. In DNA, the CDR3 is TGTGCCAGCAGTTACGGGACAGGGGGAGCCAATCAGCCCCAGCATTTT. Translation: CASSYGTGGANQPQHF.

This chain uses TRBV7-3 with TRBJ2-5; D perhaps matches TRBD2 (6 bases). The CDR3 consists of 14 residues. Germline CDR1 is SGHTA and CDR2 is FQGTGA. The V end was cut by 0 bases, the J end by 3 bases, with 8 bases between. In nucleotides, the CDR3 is TGTGCCAGCAGCTTAACGGGGAGGAAAGAGACCCAGTACTTC. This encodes CASSLTGRKETQYF. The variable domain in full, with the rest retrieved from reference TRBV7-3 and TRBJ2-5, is GAGVSQTPSNKVTEKGKYVELRCDPISGHTALYWYRQSLGQGPEFLIYFQGTGAADDSGLPNDRFFAVRPEGSVSTLKIQRTERGDSAVYLCASSLTGRKETQYFGPGTRLLVL.

CDR3 nucleotides: TGCGCCAGCAGCGGAGGACAGGGAAACACTGAAGCTTTCTTT. Protein: CASSGGQGNTEAFF. J is TRBJ1-1 and V is TRBV4-1; 8 bases are a match to TRBD1. In germline, CDR1 is MGHRA, CDR2 YSYEKL. The ends lost 5 bases at V and 2 bases at J; junction bases unmatched: 4. This CDR3 region has 14 residues.

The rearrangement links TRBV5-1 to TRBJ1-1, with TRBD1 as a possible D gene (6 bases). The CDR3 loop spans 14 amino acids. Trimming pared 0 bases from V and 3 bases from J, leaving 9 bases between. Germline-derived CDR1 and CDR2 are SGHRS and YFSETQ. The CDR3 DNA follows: TGCGCCAGCAGCTTGGGGCCAGGGGACACTGAAGCTTTCTTT. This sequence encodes CASSLGPGDTEAFF.

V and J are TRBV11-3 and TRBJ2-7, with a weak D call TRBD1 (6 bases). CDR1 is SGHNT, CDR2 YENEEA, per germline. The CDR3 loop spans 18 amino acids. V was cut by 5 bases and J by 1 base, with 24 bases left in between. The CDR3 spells CASSTKQGYGVLSYEQYF. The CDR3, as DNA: TGTGCCAGCAGCACCAAACAGGGATATGGCGTTCTATCCTACGAGCAGTACTTC. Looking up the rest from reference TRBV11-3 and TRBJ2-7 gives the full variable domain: EAGVVQSPRYKIIEKKQPVAFWCNPISGHNTLYWYLQNLGQGPELLIRYENEEAVDDSQLPKDRFSAERLKGVDSTLKIQPAELGDSAVYLCASSTKQGYGVLSYEQYFGPGTRLTVT.

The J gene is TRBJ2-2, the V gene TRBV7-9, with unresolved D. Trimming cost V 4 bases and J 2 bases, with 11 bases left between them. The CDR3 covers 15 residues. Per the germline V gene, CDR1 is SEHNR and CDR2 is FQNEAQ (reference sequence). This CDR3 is CASSSGRSNTGELFF. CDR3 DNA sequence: TGTGCCAGCAGCTCAGGCCGGTCTAACACCGGGGAGCTGTTTTTT.

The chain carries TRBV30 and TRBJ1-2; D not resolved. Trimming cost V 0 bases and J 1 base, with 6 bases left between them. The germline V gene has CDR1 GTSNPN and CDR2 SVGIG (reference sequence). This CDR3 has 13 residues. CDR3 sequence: CAWSVNSNYGYTF. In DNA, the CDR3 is TGTGCCTGGAGTGTGAACAGTAACTATGGCTACACCTTC.

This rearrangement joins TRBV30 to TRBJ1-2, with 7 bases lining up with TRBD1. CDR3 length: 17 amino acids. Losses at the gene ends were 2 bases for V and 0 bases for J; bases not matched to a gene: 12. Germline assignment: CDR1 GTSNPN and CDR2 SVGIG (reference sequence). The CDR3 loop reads CAWSRPKTGSANYGYTF. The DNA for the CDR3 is TGTGCCTGGAGTAGACCTAAGACAGGGTCTGCTAACTATGGCTACACCTTC.

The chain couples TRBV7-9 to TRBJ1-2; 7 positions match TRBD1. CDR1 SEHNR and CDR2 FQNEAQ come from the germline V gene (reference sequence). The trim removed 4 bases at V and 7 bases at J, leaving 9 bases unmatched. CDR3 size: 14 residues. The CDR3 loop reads CASSYTGVDSGYTF. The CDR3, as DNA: TGTGCCAGCAGCTATACAGGGGTCGACAGTGGCTACACCTTC.

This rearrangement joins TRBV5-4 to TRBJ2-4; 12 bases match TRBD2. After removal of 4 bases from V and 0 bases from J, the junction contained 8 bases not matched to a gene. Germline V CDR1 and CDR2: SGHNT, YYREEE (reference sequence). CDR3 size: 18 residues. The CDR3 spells CASSPDLTSGGAKNIQYF. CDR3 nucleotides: TGTGCCAGCAGCCCGGACCTGACTAGCGGGGGAGCCAAAAACATTCAGTACTTC.

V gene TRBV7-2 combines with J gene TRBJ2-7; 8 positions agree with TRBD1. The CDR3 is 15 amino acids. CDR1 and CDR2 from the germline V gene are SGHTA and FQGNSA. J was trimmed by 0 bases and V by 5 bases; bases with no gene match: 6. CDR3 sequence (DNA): TGTGCCAGCAGCACCCGGACAGGGATCTCCTACGAGCAGTACTTC. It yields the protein CASSTRTGISYEQYF.

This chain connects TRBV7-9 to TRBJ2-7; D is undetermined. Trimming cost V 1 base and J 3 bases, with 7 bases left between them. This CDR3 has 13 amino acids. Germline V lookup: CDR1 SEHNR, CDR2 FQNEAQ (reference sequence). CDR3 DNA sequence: TGTGCCAGCAGCTTAGTGCAGAACTACGAGCAGTACTTC. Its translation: CASSLVQNYEQYF.

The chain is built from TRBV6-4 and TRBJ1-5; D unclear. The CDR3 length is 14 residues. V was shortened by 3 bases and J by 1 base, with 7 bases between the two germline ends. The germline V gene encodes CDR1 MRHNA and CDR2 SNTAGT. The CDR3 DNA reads TGTGCCAGCAGTGAACAGTTAAGCAATCAGCCCCAGCATTTT. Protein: CASSEQLSNQPQHF.

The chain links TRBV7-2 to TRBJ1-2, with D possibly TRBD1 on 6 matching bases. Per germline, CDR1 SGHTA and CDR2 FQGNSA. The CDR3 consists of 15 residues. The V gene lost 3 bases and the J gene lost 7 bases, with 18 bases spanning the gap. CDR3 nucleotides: TGTGCCAGCAGCTTTACCGCAGCCCAAGGGGGTGGCTACACCTTC. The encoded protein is CASSFTAAQGGGYTF.

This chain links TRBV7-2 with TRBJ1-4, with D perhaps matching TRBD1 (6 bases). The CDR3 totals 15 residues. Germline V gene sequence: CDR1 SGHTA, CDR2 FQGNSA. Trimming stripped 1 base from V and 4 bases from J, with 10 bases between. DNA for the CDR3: TGTGCCAGCAGCTTAGTGTGGGACAATAATGAAAAACTGTTTTTT. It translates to CASSLVWDNNEKLFF.

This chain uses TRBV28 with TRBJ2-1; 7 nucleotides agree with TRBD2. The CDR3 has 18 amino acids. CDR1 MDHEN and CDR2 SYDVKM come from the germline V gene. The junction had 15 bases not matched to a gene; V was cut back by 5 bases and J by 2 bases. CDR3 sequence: CASSPGRLASLTYNEQFF. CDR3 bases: TGTGCCAGCAGTCCCGGGAGGCTAGCGTCACTTACCTACAATGAGCAGTTCTTC.

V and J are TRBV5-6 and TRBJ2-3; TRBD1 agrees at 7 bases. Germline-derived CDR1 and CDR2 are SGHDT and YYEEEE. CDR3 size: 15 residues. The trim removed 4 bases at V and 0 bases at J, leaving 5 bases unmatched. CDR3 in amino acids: CASSQPGQSTDTQYF. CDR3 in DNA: TGTGCCAGCAGCCAACCGGGACAGAGCACAGATACGCAGTATTTT.

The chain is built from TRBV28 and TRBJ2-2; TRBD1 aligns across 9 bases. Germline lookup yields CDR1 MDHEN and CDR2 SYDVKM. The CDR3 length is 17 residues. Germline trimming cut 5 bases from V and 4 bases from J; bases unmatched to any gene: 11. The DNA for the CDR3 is TGTGCCAGCAGTCGCCCCGGACAGGGGATGCGCACCGGGGAGCTGTTTTTT. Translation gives CASSRPGQGMRTGELFF.

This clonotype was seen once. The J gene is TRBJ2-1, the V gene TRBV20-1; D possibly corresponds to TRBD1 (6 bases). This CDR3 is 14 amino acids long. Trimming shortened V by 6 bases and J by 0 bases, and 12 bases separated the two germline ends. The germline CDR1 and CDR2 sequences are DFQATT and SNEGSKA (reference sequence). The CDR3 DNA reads TGCAGTGCCACCACAGGGAGCTCCTACAATGAGCAGTTCTTC. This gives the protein CSATTGSSYNEQFF.

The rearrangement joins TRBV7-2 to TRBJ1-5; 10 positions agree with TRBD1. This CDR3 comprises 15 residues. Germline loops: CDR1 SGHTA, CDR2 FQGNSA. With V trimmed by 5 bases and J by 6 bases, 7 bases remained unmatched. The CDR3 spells CASSRDRGAGQPQHF. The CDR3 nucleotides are TGTGCCAGCAGCAGGGACAGGGGAGCGGGTCAGCCCCAGCATTTT. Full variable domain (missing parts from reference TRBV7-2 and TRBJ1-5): GAGVSQSPSNKVTEKGKDVELRCDPISGHTALYWYRQSLGQGLEFLIYFQGNSAPDKSGLPSDRFSAERTGGSVSTLTIQRTQQEDSAVYLCASSRDRGAGQPQHFGDGTRLSIL.

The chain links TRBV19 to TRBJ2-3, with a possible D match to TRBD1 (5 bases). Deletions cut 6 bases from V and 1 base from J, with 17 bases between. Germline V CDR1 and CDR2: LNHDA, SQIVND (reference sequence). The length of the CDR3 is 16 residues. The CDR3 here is CASRHPTVMGTDTQYF. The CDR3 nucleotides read TGTGCCAGTAGGCATCCGACAGTGATGGGCACAGATACGCAGTATTTT.

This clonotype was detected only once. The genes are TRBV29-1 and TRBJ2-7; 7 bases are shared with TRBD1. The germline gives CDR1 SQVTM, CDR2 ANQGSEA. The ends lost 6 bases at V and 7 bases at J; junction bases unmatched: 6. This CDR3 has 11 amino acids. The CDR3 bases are TGCAGCGTGGAGGACAGGCGGGAGCAGTACTTC. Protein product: CSVEDRREQYF.